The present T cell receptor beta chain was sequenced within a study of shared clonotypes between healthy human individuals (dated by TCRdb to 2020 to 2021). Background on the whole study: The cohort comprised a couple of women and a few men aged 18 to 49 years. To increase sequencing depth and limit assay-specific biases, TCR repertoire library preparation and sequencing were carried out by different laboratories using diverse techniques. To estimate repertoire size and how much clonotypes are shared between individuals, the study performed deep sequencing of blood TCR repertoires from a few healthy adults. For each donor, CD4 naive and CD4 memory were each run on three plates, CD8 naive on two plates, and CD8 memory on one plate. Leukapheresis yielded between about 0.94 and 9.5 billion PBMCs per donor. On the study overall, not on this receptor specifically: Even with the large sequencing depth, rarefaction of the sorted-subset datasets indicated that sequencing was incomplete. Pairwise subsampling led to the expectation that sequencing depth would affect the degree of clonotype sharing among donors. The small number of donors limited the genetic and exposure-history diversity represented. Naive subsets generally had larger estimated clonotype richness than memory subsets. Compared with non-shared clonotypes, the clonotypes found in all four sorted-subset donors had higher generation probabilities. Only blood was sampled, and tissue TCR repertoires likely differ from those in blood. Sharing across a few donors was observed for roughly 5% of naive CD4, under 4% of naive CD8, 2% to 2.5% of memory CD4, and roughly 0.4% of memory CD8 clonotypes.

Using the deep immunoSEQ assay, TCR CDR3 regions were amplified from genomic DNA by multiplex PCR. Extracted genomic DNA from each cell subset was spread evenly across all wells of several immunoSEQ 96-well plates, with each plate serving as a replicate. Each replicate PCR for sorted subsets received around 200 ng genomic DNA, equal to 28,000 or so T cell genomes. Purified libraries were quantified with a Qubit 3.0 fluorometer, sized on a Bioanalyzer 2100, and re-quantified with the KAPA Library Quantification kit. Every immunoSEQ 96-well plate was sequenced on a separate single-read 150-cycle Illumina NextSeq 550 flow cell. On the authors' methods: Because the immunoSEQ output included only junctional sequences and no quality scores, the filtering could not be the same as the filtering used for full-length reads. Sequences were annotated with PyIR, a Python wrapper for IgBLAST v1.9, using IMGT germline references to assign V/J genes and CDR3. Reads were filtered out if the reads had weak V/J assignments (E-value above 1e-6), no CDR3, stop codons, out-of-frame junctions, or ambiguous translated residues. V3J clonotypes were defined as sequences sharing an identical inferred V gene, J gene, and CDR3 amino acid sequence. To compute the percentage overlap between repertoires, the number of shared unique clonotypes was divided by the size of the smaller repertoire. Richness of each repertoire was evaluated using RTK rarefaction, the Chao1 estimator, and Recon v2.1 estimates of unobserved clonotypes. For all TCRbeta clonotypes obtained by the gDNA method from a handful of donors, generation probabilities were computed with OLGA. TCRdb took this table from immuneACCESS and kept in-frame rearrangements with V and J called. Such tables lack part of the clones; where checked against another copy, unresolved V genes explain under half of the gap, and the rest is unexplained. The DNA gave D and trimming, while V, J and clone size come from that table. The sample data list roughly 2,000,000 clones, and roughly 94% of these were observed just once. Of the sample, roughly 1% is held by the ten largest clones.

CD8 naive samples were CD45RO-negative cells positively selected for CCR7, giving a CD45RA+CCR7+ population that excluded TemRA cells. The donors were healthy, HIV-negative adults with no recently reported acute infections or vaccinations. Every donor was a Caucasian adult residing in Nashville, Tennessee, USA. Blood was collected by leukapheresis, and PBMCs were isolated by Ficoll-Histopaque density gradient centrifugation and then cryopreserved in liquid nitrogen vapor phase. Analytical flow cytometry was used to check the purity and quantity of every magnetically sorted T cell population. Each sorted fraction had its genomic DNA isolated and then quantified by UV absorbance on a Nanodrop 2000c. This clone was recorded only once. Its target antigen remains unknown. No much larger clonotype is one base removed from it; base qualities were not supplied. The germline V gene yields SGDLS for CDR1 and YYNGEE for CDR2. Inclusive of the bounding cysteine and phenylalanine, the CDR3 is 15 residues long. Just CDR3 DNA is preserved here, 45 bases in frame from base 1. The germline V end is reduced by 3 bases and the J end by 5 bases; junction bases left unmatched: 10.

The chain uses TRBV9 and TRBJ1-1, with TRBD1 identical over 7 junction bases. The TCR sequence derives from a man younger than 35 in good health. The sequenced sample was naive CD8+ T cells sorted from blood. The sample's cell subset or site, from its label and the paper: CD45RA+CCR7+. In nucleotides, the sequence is TGTGCCAGCAGCGCAGGGGGGCAAATGGGGACTGAAGCTTTCTTT. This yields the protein CASSAGGQMGTEAFF.